Shown below are 24 T cell receptor beta chains from a single sample sequenced in a study of OX40 agonist ivuxolimab in advanced cancers. The table came from immunoSEQ multiplex PCR; TCRdb's copy has only in-frame clones and leaves some out. The sample contains around 80,000 clones, roughly 87% of which appear only once. This specimen was CD4+ or CD8+ T cells sorted from blood, taken in a trial of the OX40 agonist ivuxolimab. The receptors stem from an adult with an advanced solid tumor such as melanoma, head and neck, liver or kidney cancer.

The genes are TRBV10-1 and TRBJ2-1; D is unclear. Germline CDR1 and CDR2: WNHNN and SYGVQD (reference sequence). The CDR3 totals 14 residues. Trimming cost V 0 bases and J 5 bases, with 8 bases left between them. CDR3 amino acids: CASSESYTDNEQFF. The DNA of the CDR3 is TGCGCCAGCAGTGAGTCCTACACCGACAATGAGCAGTTCTTC.

V is TRBV29-1 and J is TRBJ1-5; D remains unclear. V lost 4 bases and J 0 bases, leaving 4 bases between the germline ends. Germline loops: CDR1 SQVTM, CDR2 ANQGSEA. The CDR3 is 12 amino acids. CDR3 nucleotide sequence: TGCAGCGTTGGTGGTAGCAATCAGCCCCAGCATTTT. Translating it yields CSVGGSNQPQHF. Drawing the rest from reference TRBV29-1 and TRBJ1-5, the complete variable domain is SAVISQKPSRDICQRGTSLTIQCQVDSQVTMMFWYRQQPGQSLTLIATANQGSEATYESGFVIDKFPISRPNLTFSTLTVSNMSPEDSSIYLCSVGGSNQPQHFGDGTRLSIL.

This clone has more than one count but fewer than ten. This chain joins TRBV5-1 and TRBJ1-2; D might be TRBD1 (6 bases). The germline V gene has CDR1 SGHRS and CDR2 YFSETQ. Trimming cost V 4 bases and J 8 bases, with 18 bases left between them. The CDR3 is made up of 14 amino acids. CDR3 residues: CASSRIQGPEGYTF. The CDR3 DNA reads TGCGCCAGCAGCAGAATACAGGGTCCTGAGGGCTACACCTTC.

The chain links TRBV4-1 to TRBJ1-1; the D is unclear. Germline V lookup: CDR1 MGHRA, CDR2 YSYEKL. The CDR3 totals 17 residues. With 0 bases removed from V and 3 bases from J, the gap between germline ends came to 17 bases. In DNA, the CDR3 is TGCGCCAGCAGCCAAGATCAGGTTGGAGGGTTTCACACTGAAGCTTTCTTT. As protein: CASSQDQVGGFHTEAFF.

The chain uses TRBV7-9 and TRBJ2-6; D remains unclear. The CDR3 runs to 14 residues. V was pared by 5 bases and J by 2 bases, with 7 bases between. Germline assignment: CDR1 SEHNR and CDR2 FQNEAQ (reference sequence). CDR3 loop: CASSPTAGANVLTF. The CDR3 DNA follows: TGTGCCAGCAGCCCCACAGCTGGGGCCAACGTCCTGACTTTC. Drawing the rest from reference TRBV7-9 and TRBJ2-6, the complete variable domain is DTGVSQNPRHKITKRGQNVTFRCDPISEHNRLYWYRQTLGQGPEFLTYFQNEAQLEKSRLLSDRFSAERPKGSFSTLEIQRTEQGDSAMYLCASSPTAGANVLTFGAGSRLTVL.

The V call is TRBV6-1, the J call TRBJ1-1; 8 bases are a match to TRBD1. After removal of 4 bases from V and 4 bases from J, the junction contained 2 bases not matched to a gene. Germline values: CDR1 MNHNS, CDR2 SASEGT. The CDR3 consists of 13 residues. CDR3 region: CASSGTGRTEAFF. The CDR3 coding sequence is TGTGCCAGCAGTGGGACAGGGCGCACTGAAGCTTTCTTT.

The chain joins TRBV30 to TRBJ1-2; D possibly corresponds to TRBD1 (6 bases). From germline, CDR1 is GTSNPN and CDR2 SVGIG (reference sequence). The CDR3 spans 11 residues. V was shortened by 2 bases and J by 12 bases, with 13 bases between the two germline ends. This CDR3 is CAWSPGGPHTF. In DNA form, the CDR3 reads TGTGCCTGGAGTCCGGGGGGCCCGCACACCTTC.

V usage is TRBV5-1 and J usage is TRBJ2-3; D is perhaps TRBD1 (6 bases). This CDR3 has 16 amino acids. Germline V CDR1 and CDR2: SGHRS, YFSETQ. Trimming took off 0 bases at V and 2 bases at J, with 13 bases between the two ends. The CDR3 reads CASSLGAGAFTDTQYF. In DNA form, the CDR3 reads TGCGCCAGCAGCTTGGGGGCAGGGGCGTTCACAGATACGCAGTATTTT. The complete variable domain, with remaining parts taken from reference TRBV5-1 and TRBJ2-3, reads KAGVTQTPRYLIKTRGQQVTLSCSPISGHRSVSWYQQTPGQGLQFLFEYFSETQRNKGNFPGRFSGRQFSNSRSEMNVSTLELGDSALYLCASSLGAGAFTDTQYFGPGTRLTVL.

The sample holds one count of this clone. The chain has TRBV6-1 and TRBJ1-1, with D perhaps matching TRBD1 (6 bases). Germline V CDR1 and CDR2: MNHNS, SASEGT. This CDR3 spans 15 amino acids. Trimming pared 6 bases from V and 1 base from J, leaving 15 bases between. The CDR3 region has the DNA TGTGCCAGCAGGCCGACAGGACGGGGGAACACTGAAGCTTTCTTT. It is translated as CASRPTGRGNTEAFF.

The chain is built from TRBV27 and TRBJ2-1, with 9 positions matching TRBD2. V gave up 3 bases and J gave up 10 bases; unmatched junction bases: 4. CDR3 length equals 13 residues. CDR1 MNHEY and CDR2 SMNVEV come from the germline V gene (reference sequence). CDR3 bases: TGTGCCAGCAGTTTTTGGCTAGCGGGAGAGCAGTTCTTC. It encodes CASSFWLAGEQFF.

The chain uses TRBV2 and TRBJ2-7, with TRBD1 as a possible D gene (6 bases). Trimming stripped 6 bases from V and 6 bases from J, with 18 bases between. The CDR3 is 14 amino acids. Per germline, CDR1 SNHLY and CDR2 FYNNEI. Written as DNA, the CDR3 is TGTGCCAGCAGCCGACAGGTTCTCAGTCTCGAGCAGTACTTC. As protein: CASSRQVLSLEQYF.

This chain joins TRBV29-1 and TRBJ2-7, with TRBD2 identical over 7 bases. With 4 bases clipped from V and 5 bases from J, the junction kept 11 bases outside the gene matches. Per germline, CDR1 SQVTM and CDR2 ANQGSEA. The CDR3 has 14 amino acids. The CDR3 spells CSVAHPGTIHEQYF. CDR3 DNA sequence: TGCAGCGTTGCGCACCCCGGGACTATCCACGAGCAGTACTTC.

This clone was observed a single time. The chain uses TRBV6-1 and TRBJ1-1; D not resolved. V lost 6 bases and J lost 6, with 8 bases in between. CDR1 and CDR2 (germline): MNHNS, SASEGT. The CDR3 runs 11 residues. The CDR3 sequence is CASRPTAEAFF. DNA of the CDR3: TGTGCCAGCAGGCCAACAGCTGAAGCTTTCTTT.

The chain couples TRBV27 to TRBJ1-4; weak D call: TRBD1 (5 bases). The germline V and J ends were trimmed by 6 bases and 4 bases, with 12 bases remaining between them. Germline-derived CDR1 and CDR2 are MNHEY and SMNVEV (reference sequence). The CDR3 totals 14 residues. The CDR3 coding sequence is TGTGCCAGCAGGGCCGCCGGGGGTAATGAAAAACTGTTTTTT. Its translation is CASRAAGGNEKLFF.

This clone appeared a few times. V usage is TRBV10-2 and J usage is TRBJ1-5; 12 nucleotides match TRBD1. V shed 6 bases and J 7 bases; nucleotides not matched to a gene: 4. Germline CDR1 and CDR2: WSHSY and SAAADI. The CDR3 contains 14 residues. The CDR3 bases are TGCGCCAGCAGGGGACAGGGGGCAGGACAGCCCCAGCATTTT. Protein product: CASRGQGAGQPQHF.

The J gene is TRBJ2-6, the V gene TRBV13; tentatively, D is TRBD1 (7 bases). V lost 4 bases to trimming and J lost 8 bases, with 30 bases between them. Germline V lookup: CDR1 PRHDT, CDR2 FYEKMQ (reference sequence). This CDR3 contains 20 residues. CDR3 in DNA: TGTGCCAGCAGCTCGGGGGCGGACTTTTTGGGACAGCGGGCGACCAACGTCCTGACTTTC. This encodes CASSSGADFLGQRATNVLTF.

The V gene is TRBV29-1, the J gene TRBJ2-3; 7 positions match TRBD1. The CDR3 runs to 12 residues. The V and J ends lost 7 bases and 3 bases, in that order; junction bases with no gene match: 4. Germline CDR1 reads SQVTM; CDR2 reads ANQGSEA. CDR3 nucleotide sequence: TGCAGCGCAGGGACAGCAACAGATACGCAGTATTTT. This gives the protein CSAGTATDTQYF.

This sequence joins TRBV19 and TRBJ1-2; D is ambiguous. Trimming removed 7 bases at V and 0 bases at J, with 12 bases between. The germline gives CDR1 LNHDA, CDR2 SQIVND (reference sequence). The CDR3 runs 14 residues. As DNA, the CDR3 is TGTGCCAGTACCACCACATATCCTAACTATGGCTACACCTTC. Amino acids: CASTTTYPNYGYTF.

The V and J genes are TRBV9 and TRBJ1-3, with a weak D call TRBD1 (5 bases). The CDR3 runs 16 residues. Trimming stripped 4 bases from V and 0 bases from J, with 14 bases between. Germline-derived CDR1 and CDR2 are SGDLS and YYNGEE. The CDR3 nucleotides are TGTGCCAGCAGCCCCCATGGGGGGGACTCTGGAAACACCATATATTTT. Protein sequence: CASSPHGGDSGNTIYF.

This rearrangement joins TRBV6-5 to TRBJ2-7; perhaps D is TRBD1 or TRBD2 (6 bases each). With 8 bases removed from V and 0 bases from J, the gap between germline ends came to 14 bases. CDR3 length: 14 amino acids. Germline loops: CDR1 MNHEY, CDR2 SVGAGI. CDR3 sequence: CASGTGRISYEQYF. The CDR3 DNA is TGTGCCAGCGGCACAGGGAGGATCTCCTACGAGCAGTACTTC.

The chain employs TRBV2 and TRBJ1-5; perhaps TRBD1 as D (6 bases). This CDR3 contains 14 residues. The V end was cut by 2 bases, the J end by 3 bases, with 8 bases between. Germline lookup yields CDR1 SNHLY and CDR2 FYNNEI. The CDR3 DNA reads as TGTGCCAGCAGTGAATGGGACACCAATCAGCCCCAGCATTTT. Translated, it gives CASSEWDTNQPQHF.

This rearrangement joins TRBV6-1 to TRBJ1-1, with D uncertain. V was trimmed by 6 bases and J by 11 bases, leaving 13 bases between them. This CDR3 region has 11 residues. Germline CDR1 MNHNS, CDR2 SASEGT. The CDR3 nucleotides read TGTGCCAGCAGCGTGCTCGAGTGGGCTTTCTTT. The encoded protein is CASSVLEWAFF.

The J gene is TRBJ2-7, the V gene TRBV5-5; 8 nucleotides line up with TRBD1. Germline loops: CDR1 SGHKS, CDR2 YYEKEE (reference sequence). Trimming at V came to 0 bases and at J to 7 bases, leaving 9 bases not matched to a gene. The CDR3 length is 15 residues. The CDR3 sequence is CASSLGPTGVGEQYF. DNA for the CDR3: TGTGCCAGCAGCTTGGGGCCGACAGGGGTTGGGGAGCAGTACTTC. Filled out from reference TRBV5-5 and TRBJ2-7, the complete variable domain reads DAGVTQSPTHLIKTRGQQVTLRCSPISGHKSVSWYQQVLGQGPQFIFQYYEKEERGRGNFPDRFSARQFPNYSSELNVNALLLGDSALYLCASSLGPTGVGEQYFGPGTRLTVT.

The chain couples TRBV7-8 to TRBJ2-7; D is perhaps TRBD2 (6 bases). Trimming removed 1 base at V and 9 bases at J, with 16 bases between. The CDR3 has 14 amino acids. Germline V CDR1 and CDR2: SGHVS, FQNEAQ. CDR3 amino acids: CASSLGRRGRGQYF. The CDR3 nucleotides read TGTGCCAGCAGCTTAGGCAGGAGGGGTCGTGGGCAGTACTTC.